This is a list of T cell receptor beta chains from one sample in a study of CD8+ T cells in alopecia areata. Profiling relied on immunoSEQ multiplex PCR, and the TCRdb table lists in-frame clones only, not all of them. The sample yields tens of thousands of clones, over 65% seen once. The material sequenced was NKG2D-low CD8+ T cells sorted from blood. These receptors all come from a human donor with alopecia areata. Both conserved end residues are part of each CDR3.

v_gene,j_gene,CDR3aa
TRBV7-9,TRBJ2-3,CASSFGPTDTQYF
TRBV14,TRBJ2-4,CASSQGFSLAGGIQYF
TRBV27,TRBJ2-7,CASSFGTGTEQYF
TRBV21-1,TRBJ1-2,CASSKKQARNYGYTF
TRBV5-6,TRBJ2-7,CASSLVSWTRHEQYF
TRBV6-4,TRBJ2-1,CASSERAGGQDEQFF
TRBV30,TRBJ1-2,CAWSGQGVIGYTF
TRBV19,TRBJ2-7,CASAIGSGSSYEQYF
TRBV27,TRBJ2-2,CASSQLAGGPWELFF
TRBV4-1,TRBJ2-6,CASSQGEVSGANVLTF
TRBV6-5,TRBJ1-1,CASSPGRGMNTEAFF
TRBV5-1,TRBJ2-5,CASSLGLAGQETQYF
TRBV13,TRBJ2-2,CASSFPSGRETGELFF
TRBV30,TRBJ2-2,CASGQPNTGELFF
TRBV9,TRBJ2-1,CASSVVGQGDNEQFF
TRBV30,TRBJ1-2,CAWKDRVGNYGYTF
TRBV7-9,TRBJ1-2,CASSQGQGLDGYTF
TRBV29-1,TRBJ1-2,CSVEPQGYTYGYTF
TRBV25-1,TRBJ2-7,CASSEFGLASYEQYF
TRBV6-5,TRBJ2-1,CASSYSRGTLFF
TRBV2,TRBJ2-3,CASTSEGPRNKEDTQYF
TRBV5-4,TRBJ2-3,CASSLAPGLNTDTQYF
TRBV4-2,TRBJ1-1,CASSFLRGARDTEAFF
TRBV5-1,TRBJ2-1,CASSHGTGTVYNEQFF
TRBV4-2,TRBJ2-7,CASSQLAGGPKEQYF
TRBV27,TRBJ2-2,CASSIRGLTGELFF
TRBV7-9,TRBJ2-5,CASSFSWGPQETQYF
TRBV2,TRBJ2-1,CASRGYNEQFF
TRBV29-1,TRBJ2-5,CSVQVETQYF
TRBV6-1,TRBJ1-5,CASRNRDVQPQHF
TRBV7-9,TRBJ2-3,CASSPSPSDTQYF
TRBV14,TRBJ2-6,CASSTRTAWASGANVLTF
TRBV5-1,TRBJ2-3,CASATTDTGSSTDTQYF
TRBV19,TRBJ2-1,CASSIRYGLADNEQFF
TRBV5-1,TRBJ2-7,CASTFGYEQYF
TRBV4-3,TRBJ2-7,CASSQDFGEQYF
TRBV6-4,TRBJ2-3,CASSDKGTGGSDTQYF